The present TCR beta chain was sequenced within a study of T cell repertoires in cytomegalovirus infection. At the level of the study: It can be stated that public TCR beta signatures indicated CMV infection as well as a matching HLA type.

The V gene's germline CDR1 is SGHKS and CDR2 YYEKEE (reference sequence). The junction had 6 bases not matched to a gene; V was cut back by 2 bases and J by 5 bases. The CDR3 sequence is 14 residues long. Of note for this clonotype: What it binds is unknown.

Findings and caveats of the study: Clonotype analysis showed dominance of the ex vivo response by HLA-C-restricted CMV-specific TCR beta clonotypes. Pooled public TCR beta family frequency picked out CMV carriers with the relevant HLA.

MiXCR, run by TCRdb on the reads, gives a single entry per CDR3 protein. Among 350,000 to 550,000 distinct CDR3 sequences listed, roughly 31% were seen once. This TCR was sampled from a human donor in good health (CMV status not recorded). Some clones in this sample may be carry-over from other donors' samples. V and J are TRBV5-5 and TRBJ1-1; 7 bases are shared with TRBD1. The sample comprised PBMCs. CDR3 region: CASSFRQGVTEAFF. The CDR3 DNA is TGTGCCAGCAGCTTTAGGCAGGGGGTAACTGAAGCTTTCTTT.